Below, 2 T cell receptor beta chains from the same sample are listed, as sequenced in a study of T cells in Graves' hyperthyroidism and ophthalmopathy. The TCR beta CDR3 regions underwent amplification using RNA transcripts as the source. The HTBI primer set drove a first-round RT-PCR of the TCR CDR3. TCRdb recomputed calls from the multiplex PCR reads with MiXCR, one row per CDR3 protein. Of under 400,000 distinct CDR3 sequences in the sample, roughly a fifth were seen once. Specimen: blood. Receptor source: a woman in her fifties or sixties with Graves' hyperthyroidism.

V and J are TRBV28 and TRBJ2-5; a possible D gene is TRBD1 (6 bases). The CDR3 contains 15 residues. V gave up 4 bases and J gave up 3 bases, with 15 bases separating them. In germline, CDR1 is MDHEN, CDR2 SYDVKM. CDR3 residues: CASSSSEQGEETQYF. The CDR3 DNA reads as TGTGCCAGCAGTTCCTCAGAACAGGGCGAAGAGACCCAGTACTTC.

This clonotype was seen at least ten times. V gene TRBV20-1 combines with J gene TRBJ2-5; 15 nucleotides line up with TRBD2. From germline, CDR1 is DFQATT and CDR2 SNEGSKA (reference sequence). Unmatched junction bases numbered 12, after V lost 6 bases and J lost 7 bases. CDR3 length: 16 amino acids. The CDR3 coding sequence is TGCAGTGCCTCACCTTTTGGACTAGCGGGAGGGGGGACCCAGTACTTC. It specifies CSASPFGLAGGGTQYF.